These 11 T cell receptor beta chains originate from one sample sequenced in a study of blood T cell repertoires in COVID-19. This table comes from immunoSEQ multiplex PCR, and its TCRdb copy is limited to in-frame clones, with some not included. The data contain about 190,000 clones, 84% of them singletons. The sample taken for sequencing was PBMCs or T cells enriched from blood (not recorded which). These receptor sequences come from a young woman who had recovered from COVID-19.

A few counts support this clone. The chain uses TRBV11-2 and TRBJ2-2, with a tentative D call TRBD2 (7 bases). The CDR3 contains 15 residues. The ends were cut back, 2 bases at V and 4 bases at J, with 11 bases in the middle. Germline V CDR1 and CDR2: SGHAT, FQNNGV. CDR3 in amino acids: CASSLLGGVTGELFF. In nucleotides, the CDR3 is TGTGCCAGCAGCTTACTAGGGGGGGTCACCGGGGAGCTGTTTTTT.

The V gene is TRBV5-1, the J gene TRBJ1-4, with TRBD1 as a possible D gene (5 bases). The CDR3 has 15 amino acids. CDR1 and CDR2 from the germline V gene are SGHRS and YFSETQ. V lost 3 bases to trimming and J lost 5 bases, with 14 bases between them. As DNA, the CDR3 is TGCGCCAGCAGCTGGGGCCGTGGGGCCAATGAAAAACTGTTTTTT. Translation: CASSWGRGANEKLFF.

With regard to this clone: This sample includes further DNA sequences coding for the same CDR3. The chain combines TRBV19 with TRBJ1-1; no definite D call. The CDR3 loop spans 12 amino acids. Trimming left V 3 bases short and J 7 bases short, with 9 bases between. Germline V lookup: CDR1 LNHDA, CDR2 SQIVND (reference sequence). CDR3 in DNA: TGTGCCAGTAGTATTCCGGGGATTGAAGCTTTCTTT. Its translation is CASSIPGIEAFF.

The chain recombines TRBV4-1 with TRBJ2-7, with TRBD2 matching 13 bases. With V trimmed by 4 bases and J by 5 bases, 5 bases remained unmatched. Germline V gives CDR1 MGHRA, CDR2 YSYEKL. CDR3 length equals 15 residues. The DNA for the CDR3 is TGCGCCAGCAGCCCCGGACTAGCGGGAGTCCACGAGCAGTACTTC. It encodes CASSPGLAGVHEQYF.

V is TRBV7-2 and J is TRBJ2-5; TRBD2 matches at 7 bases. CDR3 length equals 18 residues. Germline trimming cut 1 base from V and 0 bases from J; bases unmatched to any gene: 11. Germline assignment: CDR1 SGHTA and CDR2 FQGNSA. The CDR3 bases are TGTGCCAGCAGCTTAGTCTCCCGAGCGGGATCGTACCAAGAGACCCAGTACTTC. Translation: CASSLVSRAGSYQETQYF.

The V gene is TRBV25-1, the J gene TRBJ1-2; D may be TRBD1 (5 bases). CDR3 length equals 13 residues. The V end was cut by 3 bases, the J end by 8 bases, with 13 bases between. Germline V gene data show CDR1 as MGHDK and CDR2 as SYGVNS. The CDR3: CASSDPGGMGYTF. The CDR3 nucleotides read TGTGCCAGCAGTGACCCGGGGGGTATGGGCTACACCTTC.

Only a few counts were recorded for this clone. The rearrangement joins TRBV28 to TRBJ2-7, with D possibly TRBD1 on 5 matching bases. The CDR3 length is 15 residues. Trimming left V 2 bases short and J 2 bases short, with 13 bases between. The germline gives CDR1 MDHEN, CDR2 SYDVKM. Written as DNA, the CDR3 is TGTGCCAGCAGTTTAACGCAGGGTAAGCCCTACGAGCAGTACTTC. Protein product: CASSLTQGKPYEQYF.

This clone was counted only a few times. The chain has TRBV12-1 and TRBJ2-5; TRBD2, the table's D call, was not compared with the DNA. TRBV12-1 is designated a pseudogene. The CDR3 totals 16 residues. The CDR3 coding sequence is TGTGCCAGCAGCCGGGGAAGCGGGGGGGGCAAAGAGACCCAGTACTTC. Translation: CASSRGSGGGKETQYF.

This chain connects TRBV28 to TRBJ2-3; 13 bases are shared with TRBD2. J lost 4 bases, V lost 3 bases, and 7 bases had no gene match. Germline V gene lookup returns CDR1 MDHEN and CDR2 SYDVKM. The CDR3 spans 17 residues. CDR3 amino acids: CASSFGLAGVGADTQYF. Here the CDR3 DNA reads TGTGCCAGCAGTTTTGGACTAGCGGGAGTCGGGGCAGATACGCAGTATTTT. Combining the CDR3 with reference TRBV28 and TRBJ2-3 gives the whole variable domain DVKVTQSSRYLVKRTGEKVFLECVQDMDHENMFWYRQDPGLGLRLIYFSYDVKMKEKGDIPEGYSVSREKKERFSLILESASTNQTSMYLCASSFGLAGVGADTQYFGPGTRLTVL.

The chain couples TRBV29-1 to TRBJ1-1; 7 bases line up with TRBD1. V lost 6 bases and J lost 1; bases outside the gene matches: 5. The CDR3 loop spans 13 amino acids. CDR1 SQVTM and CDR2 ANQGSEA come from the germline V gene. The CDR3 nucleotides are TGCAGCGTGGACAGGTACGAGAACACTGAAGCTTTCTTT. Translation: CSVDRYENTEAFF.

The rearrangement joins TRBV3-1 (or the pseudogene TRBV3-2) to TRBJ2-7, with 8 bases aligning to TRBD2. CDR1 and CDR2 (germline): LGHDT, YNNKEL (reference sequence). Trimming cost V 0 bases and J 7 bases; bases outside gene matches: 8. The CDR3 covers 15 residues. DNA of the CDR3: TGTGCCAGCAGCCAAGAGACAGCGGGAGTGGGAGAGCAGTACTTC. Residues: CASSQETAGVGEQYF.